Below, 5 T cell receptor beta chains from the same sample are listed, as sequenced in a study of blood T cells in healthy people across ages. It was with a sample-barcoded 5' primer and a J-beta primer mix that a second PCR of about 7 to 12 cycles was run. TCRdb itself ran the 5' RACE reads through MiXCR, one entry per CDR3 protein. The sample comprises about 1.5 million distinct CDR3 sequences, around 39% of which are singletons, and around 8% rests with the top ten. The sample consisted of blood. These receptors all stem from a woman in her late teens or twenties in good health.

The chain recombines TRBV6-5 with TRBJ2-4; tentatively, D is TRBD1 (6 bases). Per the germline V gene, CDR1 is MNHEY and CDR2 is SVGAGI. There are 14 residues in the CDR3. The ends were cut back, 6 bases at V and 3 bases at J, with 12 bases in the middle. The chain's CDR3 is CASSPPDSKNIQYF. CDR3 in DNA: TGTGCCAGCAGCCCTCCGGACAGCAAAAACATTCAGTACTTC.

This clonotype occurred a few times. This chain joins TRBV7-9 and TRBJ2-7; tentatively, D is TRBD1 (6 bases). The length of the CDR3 is 15 residues. Trimming left V 3 bases short and J 2 bases short, with 14 bases between. CDR1 and CDR2 from the germline V gene are SEHNR and FQNEAQ (reference sequence). The CDR3 DNA reads as TGTGCCAGCAGCTTGGACAGAATTGGACCCTACGAGCAGTACTTC. Its protein is CASSLDRIGPYEQYF.

This clonotype occurred a few times. The chain has TRBV28 and TRBJ1-4, with D possibly TRBD1 on 5 matching bases. The germline CDR1 and CDR2 sequences are MDHEN and SYDVKM. Trimming shortened V by 6 bases and J by 12 bases, and 8 bases separated the two germline ends. This CDR3 is 10 amino acids long. CDR3 bases: TGTGCCAGCAGGCAAGGGGAACTGTTTTTT. Protein: CASRQGELFF.

The chain recombines TRBV29-1 with TRBJ2-7; D unclear. The J call may be mistaken, given a closer DNA end match to TRBJ2-5. Germline loops: CDR1 SQVTM, CDR2 ANQGSEA. This CDR3 comprises 11 residues. CDR3 sequence (DNA): TGCAGCGTTTTTCGAGGAGAGACCCAGTACTTC. This gives the protein CSVFRGETQYF.

A single count supports this clonotype. The chain combines TRBV29-1 with TRBJ1-3; unclear D gene. The CDR3 covers 11 residues. The germline CDR1 and CDR2 sequences are SQVTM and ANQGSEA. CDR3 nucleotides: TGCAGTGTAGACTCTGGAAACACCATATATTTT. Residues: CSVDSGNTIYF.